A selection of T cell receptor beta chains follows, all from one sample in a study of cytotoxic CD8 clonotypes in ibrutinib-treated CLL. Method: immunoSEQ multiplex PCR; TCRdb's copy keeps in-frame clones and lacks some. The table has approximately 280,000 clones, more than 70% seen once; the top ten hold roughly 5.7%. The sequences come from PBMCs, collected at disease progression, from a patient treated with ibrutinib. Receptor source: a human donor with chronic lymphocytic leukemia. Each CDR3 is given with its conserved first and last residue. D genes are given only for firm matches. Size is omitted from some rows. Given values are once, few, many or a class for expanded clones.

clone_size j_call v_call d_call cdr3_aa cdr3_nt
. TRBJ1-4 TRBV19 . CASSVGGQNNEKLFF TGTGCCAGTTCGGTTGGGGGTCAGAATAATGAAAAACTGTTTTTT
. TRBJ1-5 TRBV2 TRBD1 CASSMRTGDQPQHF TGTGCCAGCAGTATGCGGACAGGGGATCAGCCCCAGCATTTT
once TRBJ2-6 TRBV7-8 TRBD2 CASSLAWGLADVHSGANVLTF TGTGCCAGCAGCTTAGCGTGGGGACTAGCAGATGTACACTCTGGGGCCAACGTCCTGACTTTC
. TRBJ2-3 TRBV7-2 . CASSPGTDTQYF TGTGCCAGCAGCCCCGGCACAGATACGCAGTATTTT
. TRBJ2-3 TRBV27 . CASSLVGARTDTQYF TGTGCCAGCAGTTTGGTGGGGGCCCGCACAGATACGCAGTATTTT
. TRBJ2-2 TRBV15 TRBD2 CATSRWGLASNTGELFF TGTGCCACCAGCAGATGGGGACTAGCGTCGAACACCGGGGAGCTGTTTTTT
. TRBJ2-1 TRBV29-1 . CSLYGGYLYNEQFF TGCAGCCTCTATGGGGGATACCTTTACAATGAGCAGTTCTTC
. TRBJ2-4 TRBV5-4 . CASSFRHGDIQYF TGTGCCAGCAGCTTCCGGCACGGAGACATTCAGTACTTC
. TRBJ2-5 TRBV5-4 . CASSLKKLQETQYF TGTGCCAGCAGCTTAAAGAAACTCCAAGAGACCCAGTACTTC
. TRBJ1-1 TRBV2 . CASPGRRMNTEAFF TGTGCCAGCCCAGGTAGGCGGATGAACACTGAAGCTTTCTTT
. TRBJ2-7 TRBV5-1 . CASSLKGTSYEQYF TGCGCCAGCAGCTTAAAAGGGACCAGCTACGAGCAGTACTTC
few TRBJ2-7 TRBV9 . CASSVSGKTYEQYF TGTGCCAGCAGCGTCTCCGGGAAGACCTACGAGCAGTACTTC
. TRBJ1-1 TRBV19 TRBD1 CASRQGLNTEAFF TGTGCCAGCCGACAGGGCCTAAACACTGAAGCTTTCTTT
once TRBJ1-2 TRBV5-1 TRBD1 CASSARGSNYGYTF TGCGCCAGCAGCGCCAGGGGGTCTAACTATGGCTACACCTTC
. TRBJ2-5 TRBV18 . CASSPWQAGSETQYF TGTGCCAGCTCCCCGTGGCAGGCCGGATCAGAGACCCAGTACTTC
. TRBJ1-1 TRBV4-3 . CASSQFQRDTEAFF TGCGCCAGCAGCCAATTCCAGCGGGACACTGAAGCTTTCTTT
. TRBJ2-7 TRBV19 TRBD2 CASSIGAGSSYEQYF TGTGCCAGTAGTATAGGAGCGGGGAGCTCCTACGAGCAGTACTTC
. TRBJ1-4 TRBV6-5 TRBD1 CASRRHRGTNEKLFF TGTGCCAGCAGACGACACAGGGGGACGAATGAAAAACTGTTTTTT
. TRBJ1-1 TRBV7-3 . CASSLGGAMNTEAFF TGTGCCAGCAGCTTGGGTGGAGCAATGAACACTGAAGCTTTCTTT
. TRBJ1-2 TRBV7-8 . CASSLAEGGHGYTF TGTGCCAGCAGCTTAGCGGAAGGGGGGCATGGCTACACCTTC
. TRBJ2-7 TRBV27 . CASSPRGARDEQYF TGTGCCAGCAGTCCACGAGGGGCCCGAGACGAGCAGTACTTC
once TRBJ2-3 TRBV25-1 . CASSDPQGPGSTTDTQYF TGTGCCAGCAGTGACCCCCAGGGCCCAGGGTCGACCACAGATACGCAGTATTTT
. TRBJ1-2 TRBV2 TRBD1 CASKYDRVGGYTF TGTGCCAGCAAGTACGACAGGGTTGGGGGCTACACCTTC
. TRBJ1-4 TRBV28 . CASSLEGENEKLFF TGTGCCAGCAGTTTAGAGGGGGAAAATGAAAAACTGTTTTTT
. TRBJ2-3 TRBV10-3 . CAISELGGATSTDTQYF TGTGCCATCAGTGAGTTGGGAGGAGCGACTAGCACAGATACGCAGTATTTT
. TRBJ2-1 TRBV5-1 . CASSREIGGYGYNEQFF TGCGCCAGCAGCCGGGAGATTGGCGGGTATGGTTACAATGAGCAGTTCTTC
. TRBJ1-2 TRBV11-2 . CASSLNFGQGYGYTF TGTGCCAGCAGCTTAAATTTTGGGCAGGGGTACGGCTACACCTTC
. TRBJ2-2 TRBV11-2 . CASSPHTGELFF TGTGCCAGCAGCCCTCACACCGGGGAGCTGTTTTTT
. TRBJ2-3 TRBV15 . CATARWGASTDTQYF TGTGCCACCGCCCGGTGGGGGGCGAGCACAGATACGCAGTATTTT
once TRBJ1-5 TRBV19 . CASGDQGNNQPQHF TGTGCCAGTGGTGATCAGGGTAATAATCAGCCCCAGCATTTT
. TRBJ2-3 TRBV6-6 TRBD1 CASRPLRGQYTDTQYF TGTGCCAGCAGGCCACTCAGGGGGCAATACACAGATACGCAGTATTTT
. TRBJ2-3 TRBV2 . CASRLLGGLYF TGTGCCAGCAGGCTACTAGGGGGGCTGTATTTT
. TRBJ2-5 TRBV29-1 . CSVGRVQETQYF TGCAGCGTTGGGCGGGTCCAAGAGACCCAGTACTTC
once TRBJ1-5 TRBV4-3 . CASSQDHGSGGVKPQHF TGCGCCAGCAGCCAAGATCACGGGTCGGGGGGCGTTAAGCCCCAGCATTTT
. TRBJ1-2 TRBV6-1 TRBD1 CASSEIGRGPGYTF TGTGCCAGCAGTGAAATTGGGAGGGGGCCTGGCTACACCTTC
few TRBJ2-7 TRBV18 . CASSPETGRVSYEQYF TGTGCCAGCTCACCAGAGACGGGACGAGTGTCCTACGAGCAGTACTTC
few TRBJ1-1 TRBV9 . CASSVGTNTEAFF TGTGCCAGCAGCGTTGGAACGAACACTGAAGCTTTCTTT
. TRBJ2-7 TRBV5-1 . CASSSHGEVAAEQYF TGCGCCAGCAGCTCCCACGGAGAGGTAGCGGCCGAGCAGTACTTC
. TRBJ1-1 TRBV5-4 . CASSPRLANTEAFF TGTGCCAGCAGCCCTAGATTGGCGAACACTGAAGCTTTCTTT
. TRBJ2-1 TRBV10-3 . CAISAGPRADQFF TGTGCCATCAGTGCCGGGCCACGGGCTGATCAGTTCTTC
. TRBJ2-2 TRBV18 . CASSPSDANTGELFF TGTGCCAGCTCACCCTCCGACGCGAACACCGGGGAGCTGTTTTTT
. TRBJ2-1 TRBV6-5 . CASSYAWQGYNEQFF TGTGCCAGCAGTTACGCGTGGCAGGGGTACAATGAGCAGTTCTTC
few TRBJ1-5 TRBV2 . CASGNRDNQPQHF TGTGCCAGCGGGAACAGGGACAATCAGCCCCAGCATTTT
. TRBJ1-5 TRBV5-1 . CASRGGASQPQHF TGCGCCAGCAGGGGGGGGGCGAGTCAGCCCCAGCATTTT
. TRBJ1-2 TRBV2 . CASSGENYGYTF TGTGCCAGCAGTGGAGAAAACTATGGCTACACCTTC
once TRBJ1-2 TRBV25-1 TRBD1 CASSGRGTFYYGYTF TGTGCCAGCAGTGGCAGGGGGACATTTTACTATGGCTACACCTTC
. TRBJ2-2 TRBV21-1 . CASSTGTGENTGELFF TGTGCCAGCAGCACCGGGACAGGAGAAAACACCGGGGAGCTGTTTTTT
. TRBJ2-7 TRBV19 . CASSIEGRSEQYF TGTGCCAGTAGTATAGAAGGGCGTAGCGAGCAGTACTTC
few TRBJ1-5 TRBV6-1 . CASSEWETGNQPQHF TGTGCCAGCAGTGAATGGGAGACAGGCAATCAGCCCCAGCATTTT
. TRBJ2-7 TRBV19 . CASKGAYEQYF TGTGCCAGTAAGGGGGCCTACGAGCAGTACTTC
. TRBJ1-3 TRBV2 . CATLQGSGNTIYF TGTGCCACCCTACAGGGTTCTGGAAACACCATATATTTT
few TRBJ2-5 TRBV4-2 TRBD2 CASSQVTLAGPKMGTQYF TGTGCCAGCAGCCAAGTTACGCTAGCGGGCCCGAAAATGGGGACCCAGTACTTC
once TRBJ2-3 TRBV10-3 TRBD2 CAISETGLAGDTQYF TGTGCCATCAGTGAGACAGGACTAGCAGGAGATACGCAGTATTTT
. TRBJ1-3 TRBV5-1 . CASSSQLPGSTRNTIYF TGCGCCAGCAGCTCACAACTTCCGGGATCAACGAGAAACACCATATATTTT
. TRBJ2-7 TRBV28 . CASSLLLGAYEQYF TGTGCCAGCAGTTTACTACTAGGGGCTTACGAGCAGTACTTC
once TRBJ2-1 TRBV2 . CASILKGVRGNDEQFF TGTGCCAGCATCCTAAAGGGGGTAAGGGGTAACGATGAGCAGTTCTTC
. TRBJ2-7 TRBV9 . CASSPRPNPYEQYF TGTGCCAGCAGCCCTCGACCTAATCCCTACGAGCAGTACTTC
. TRBJ2-1 TRBV11-3 . CASSLFLGEQFF TGTGCCAGCAGCTTATTCTTGGGTGAGCAGTTCTTC
. TRBJ2-7 TRBV7-6 . CASSSTYSYEQYF TGTGCCAGCAGCTCGACCTACTCCTACGAGCAGTACTTC
. TRBJ2-3 TRBV11-2 TRBD2 CASSFRLATVTDTQYF TGTGCCAGCAGCTTCAGACTAGCGACGGTCACAGATACGCAGTATTTT